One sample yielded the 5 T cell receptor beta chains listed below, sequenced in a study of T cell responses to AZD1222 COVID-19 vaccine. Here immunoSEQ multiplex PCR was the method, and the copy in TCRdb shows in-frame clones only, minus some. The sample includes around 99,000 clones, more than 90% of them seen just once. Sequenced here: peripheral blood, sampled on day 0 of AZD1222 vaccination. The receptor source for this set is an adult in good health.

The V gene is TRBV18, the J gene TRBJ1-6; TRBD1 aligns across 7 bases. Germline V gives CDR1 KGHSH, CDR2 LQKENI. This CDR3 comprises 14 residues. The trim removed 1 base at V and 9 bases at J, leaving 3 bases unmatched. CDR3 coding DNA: TGTGCCAGCTCACCACAGGGGGCTAGTTCACCCCTCCACTTT. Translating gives CASSPQGASSPLHF.

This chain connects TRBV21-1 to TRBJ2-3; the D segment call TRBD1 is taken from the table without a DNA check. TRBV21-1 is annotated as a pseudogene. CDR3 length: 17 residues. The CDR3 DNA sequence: TGTGCCAGCAGCAGATCTCTCCGGGACAGGGGCACAGATACGCAGTATTTT. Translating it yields CASSRSLRDRGTDTQYF.

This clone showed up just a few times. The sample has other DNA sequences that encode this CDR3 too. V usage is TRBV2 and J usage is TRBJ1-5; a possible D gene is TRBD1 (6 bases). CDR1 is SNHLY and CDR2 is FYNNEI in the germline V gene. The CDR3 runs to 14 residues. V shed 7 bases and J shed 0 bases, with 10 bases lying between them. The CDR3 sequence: CASKDSHSNQPQHF. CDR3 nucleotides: TGTGCCAGCAAGGACAGTCATAGCAATCAGCCCCAGCATTTT.

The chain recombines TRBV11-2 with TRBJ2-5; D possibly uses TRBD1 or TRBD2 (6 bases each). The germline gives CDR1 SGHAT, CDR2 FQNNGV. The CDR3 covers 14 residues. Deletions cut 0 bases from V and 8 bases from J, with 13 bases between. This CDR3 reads CASSLDPTGATQYF. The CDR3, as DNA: TGTGCCAGCAGCTTAGATCCAACGGGGGCAACCCAGTACTTC.

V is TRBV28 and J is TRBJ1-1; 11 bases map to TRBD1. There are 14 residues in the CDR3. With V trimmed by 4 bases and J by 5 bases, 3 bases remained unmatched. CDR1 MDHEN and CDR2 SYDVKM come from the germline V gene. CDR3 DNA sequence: TGTGCCAGCAGTTCGGACAGGGGGCATACTGAAGCTTTCTTT. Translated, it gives CASSSDRGHTEAFF.